This is a list of T cell receptor beta chains from one sample in a study of blood T cell repertoires in COVID-19. Libraries were prepared by immunoSEQ multiplex PCR; TCRdb keeps only in-frame clonotypes and omits some of them. Of roughly 160,000 clones in the sample, about 85% are singletons; the top ten hold 6.5% to 7.5%. The source material was peripheral blood. The receptors here all came from a man older than 75 with COVID-19, enrolled during active disease. The CDR3 runs from the conserved cysteine through the conserved F or W. The D gene is left open where the match is weak. Clone size is given for some rows only: seen once, a few or many times, or a class if the clone is expanded.

TRBV19,.,few,TRBJ1-5,CASSIDSQPQHF,TGTGCCAGTAGTATAGATAGCCAGCCCCAGCATTTT
TRBV5-1,TRBD1,few,TRBJ2-7,CASSPGGQESLEQYF,TGCGCCAGCAGCCCTGGGGGACAGGAGAGCCTCGAGCAGTACTTC
TRBV4-1,TRBD1,.,TRBJ1-6,CASRQGPSYNSPLHF,TGCGCCAGCAGACAGGGGCCCTCCTATAATTCACCCCTCCACTTT
TRBV9,.,.,TRBJ1-1,CASSSSRQANTEAFF,TGTGCCAGCAGTTCGTCGAGACAGGCGAACACTGAAGCTTTCTTT
TRBV19,.,.,TRBJ1-5,CAVRGLLNLWHQRPQHF,TGTGCCGTCAGGGGCTTATTGAACCTTTGGCATCAACGGCCCCAGCATTTT
TRBV11-2,TRBD2,once,TRBJ2-3,CASSSGASGFKDTQYF,TGTGCCAGCAGCTCCGGGGCTAGCGGGTTCAAGGATACGCAGTATTTT
TRBV11-3,.,.,TRBJ1-3,CASSLPEKNTIYF,TGTGCCAGCAGCTTACCGGAGAAAAACACCATATATTTT
TRBV12-3/TRBV12-4,.,once,TRBJ1-1,CASSSDSPAAFF,TGTGCCAGCAGCTCAGACTCCCCTGCCGCTTTCTTT
TRBV11-2,TRBD1,.,TRBJ2-2,CASSLGQGGDTGELFF,TGTGCCAGCAGCTTAGGACAGGGGGGAGACACCGGGGAGCTGTTTTTT
TRBV4-2,TRBD2,.,TRBJ2-2,CASRRTRVTGELFF,TGTGCCAGCAGAAGGACTAGGGTCACCGGGGAGCTGTTTTTT
TRBV18,TRBD1,.,TRBJ1-4,CASSLQGAGEKLFF,TGTGCCAGCTCCCTTCAGGGGGCCGGAGAAAAACTGTTTTTT
TRBV3-1/TRBV3-2,.,.,TRBJ1-4,CASGRRGGSEKLFF,TGTGCCAGCGGTAGAAGGGGGGGAAGTGAAAAACTGTTTTTT
TRBV2,TRBD1,few,TRBJ2-7,CASWGQGYEQYF,TGTGCCTCCTGGGGACAGGGGTACGAGCAGTACTTC
TRBV19,TRBD1,.,TRBJ1-1,CASSRTGVRTEAFF,TGTGCCAGTAGTAGGACAGGGGTGAGAACTGAAGCTTTCTTT
TRBV29-1,.,.,TRBJ2-7,CSVEVNYEQYF,TGCAGCGTTGAAGTCAACTACGAGCAGTACTTC
TRBV3-1/TRBV3-2,.,.,TRBJ1-6,CASSQDYVGGGNNSPLHF,TGTGCCAGCAGCCAAGATTACGTAGGGGGAGGGAATAATTCACCCCTCCACTTT
TRBV5-1,.,.,TRBJ1-6,CASSPTENNSPLHF,TGCGCCTCAAGTCCTACAGAAAATAATTCACCCCTCCACTTT
TRBV2,TRBD1,.,TRBJ1-2,CASSRTGDYGYTF,TGTGCCAGCAGTCGTACAGGGGACTATGGCTACACCTTC
TRBV27,.,.,TRBJ2-2,CASSFKPGPLNTGELFF,TGTGCCAGCAGTTTTAAGCCTGGGCCCCTCAACACCGGGGAGCTGTTTTTT
TRBV19,TRBD1,.,TRBJ1-2,CASSIGAPTGGGYTF,TGTGCCAGTAGTATAGGGGCCCCGACAGGGGGCGGCTACACCTTC
TRBV7-3,.,.,TRBJ2-2,CASRPTVNTGELFF,TGTGCCAGCAGACCGACTGTGAACACCGGGGAGCTGTTTTTT
TRBV19,.,.,TRBJ2-3,CASSTTGDTQYF,TGTGCCAGTAGTACAACAGGGGATACGCAGTATTTT
TRBV7-3,.,.,TRBJ2-3,CASSFQATDTQYF,TGTGCCAGCAGCTTTCAAGCCACAGATACGCAGTATTTT
TRBV19,.,.,TRBJ1-1,CASSTRGGVNTEAFF,TGTGCCAGTAGTACCCGGGGAGGGGTGAACACTGAAGCTTTCTTT
TRBV11-3,.,.,TRBJ2-7,CASSATSYEQYF,TGTGCCAGCAGCGCTACCTCCTACGAGCAGTACTTC
TRBV19,.,.,TRBJ1-2,CASRMDSNYGYTF,TGTGCCAGTAGAATGGACAGCAACTATGGCTACACCTTC
TRBV3-1/TRBV3-2,TRBD2,.,TRBJ2-1,CASSRGLAGVNEQFF,TGTGCCAGCAGCCGAGGACTAGCGGGGGTTAATGAGCAGTTCTTC
TRBV4-2,TRBD2,.,TRBJ2-1,CASSQDRRGGEQFF,TGTGCCAGCAGCCAAGATAGGCGGGGGGGTGAGCAGTTCTTC
TRBV18,.,.,TRBJ1-2,CASSPRAGARYGYTF,TGTGCCAGCTCACCACGTGCGGGGGCGCGGTATGGCTACACCTTC
TRBV6-5,.,.,TRBJ2-2,CASSFNTGELFF,TGTGCCAGCAGCTTTAACACCGGGGAGCTGTTTTTT
TRBV28,TRBD1,.,TRBJ2-7,CASSLTPGTGLNEQYF,TGTGCCAGCAGTTTAACTCCCGGGACAGGGCTGAACGAGCAGTACTTC
TRBV5-4,TRBD1,.,TRBJ1-2,CASSERTGVYGYTF,TGTGCCAGCAGCGAGAGGACAGGAGTATATGGCTACACCTTC
TRBV5-1,TRBD2,.,TRBJ2-2,CASSLDAGGTGELFF,TGCGCCAGCAGCTTGGATGCGGGGGGCACCGGGGAGCTGTTTTTT
TRBV5-4,TRBD1,.,TRBJ1-1,CASSRGVGQGVTEAFF,TGTGCCAGCAGCCGGGGGGTCGGACAGGGGGTCACTGAAGCTTTCTTT
TRBV2,.,.,TRBJ2-1,CASSPSRGPYNEQFF,TGTGCCAGCAGTCCTTCCAGGGGCCCCTACAATGAGCAGTTCTTC
TRBV2,.,.,TRBJ2-2,CASSDRRPLNTGELFF,TGTGCCAGCAGTGACAGGCGTCCCTTGAACACCGGGGAGCTGTTTTTT
TRBV30,.,.,TRBJ1-2,CAWSVPTGYGYTF,TGTGCCTGGAGTGTACCTACCGGCTATGGCTACACCTTC
TRBV5-6,TRBD1,.,TRBJ1-1,CASSLRDRGAGGTEAFF,TGTGCCAGCAGCCTGCGGGACAGGGGGGCCGGCGGCACTGAAGCTTTCTTT
TRBV7-9,TRBD1,.,TRBJ2-2,CASSLRDRASNTGELFF,TGTGCCAGCAGCTTACGGGACAGGGCTTCCAACACCGGGGAGCTGTTTTTT
TRBV20-1,TRBD1,.,TRBJ1-2,CNTPGTDGYTF,TGCAACACGCCCGGGACAGATGGCTACACCTTC
TRBV2,.,.,TRBJ1-2,CASSELSGNYGYTF,TGTGCCAGCAGTGAATTGTCAGGCAACTATGGCTACACCTTC
TRBV14,.,.,TRBJ2-7,CASSQVSGAGPTYEQYF,TGTGCCAGCAGCCAAGTTTCCGGAGCAGGGCCCACCTACGAGCAGTACTTC
TRBV4-2,TRBD2,.,TRBJ2-4,CASSQDGLAGGRRAKNIQYF,TGTGCCAGCAGCCAAGATGGACTAGCGGGGGGGCGTCGAGCCAAAAACATTCAGTACTTC
TRBV5-6,.,.,TRBJ1-5,CASSKRQTSNQPQHF,TGTGCCAGCAGCAAAAGACAGACAAGCAATCAGCCCCAGCATTTT
TRBV5-1,TRBD1,.,TRBJ1-2,CASSLVPGGGGGYTF,TGCGCCAGCAGCTTGGTTCCAGGGGGCGGCGGTGGCTACACCTTC
TRBV9,TRBD2,once,TRBJ2-5,CASSVSGGLQETQYF,TGTGCCAGCAGCGTTAGCGGGGGGTTACAAGAGACCCAGTACTTC
TRBV5-4,.,.,TRBJ1-2,CASSSDNYGYTF,TGTGCCAGCAGTTCGGACAATTATGGCTACACCTTC
TRBV7-9,TRBD2,.,TRBJ2-3,CASSLGSGAVDTQYF,TGTGCCAGCAGCTTAGGTAGCGGGGCAGTAGATACGCAGTATTTT
TRBV7-9,TRBD1,.,TRBJ1-4,CASSWVTGTDEKLFF,TGTGCCAGCAGCTGGGTGACAGGGACAGACGAAAAACTGTTTTTT
TRBV2,.,.,TRBJ2-1,CASTDSNEQFF,TGTGCCAGCACCGATAGCAATGAGCAGTTCTTC
TRBV3-1/TRBV3-2,.,.,TRBJ1-1,CASSQLSTEAFF,TGTGCCAGCAGCCAGTTGTCGACTGAAGCTTTCTTT
TRBV4-1,.,.,TRBJ2-2,CASSQRRGSSVETGELFF,TGCGCCAGCAGCCAACGACGCGGCAGTTCTGTAGAGACCGGGGAGCTGTTTTTT
TRBV5-5,TRBD1,.,TRBJ1-2,CASISRDRVPYGYTF,TGTGCCAGCATCTCCCGGGACAGGGTACCCTATGGCTACACCTTC
TRBV7-2,.,.,TRBJ1-2,CASSFPPGNYGYTF,TGTGCCAGCAGCTTCCCACCCGGTAACTATGGCTACACCTTC